This TCR beta chain appears in the sequencing data of a study of T cells expressing NK-cell markers. The CDR3 consists of 14 residues. Germline lookup yields CDR1 DFQATT and CDR2 SNEGSKA (reference sequence). Using the 5' RACE reads, TCRdb records one entry per CDR3 protein without DNA. This repertoire includes 400,000 to 500,000 distinct CDR3 sequences. V is TRBV20-1 and J is TRBJ1-5; the TRBD1 assignment by TCRdb is unverifiable without DNA. The sample taken for sequencing was blood T cells: a sorted CD56 or NKG2C T cell subset, CD4+ or CD8+ T cells, or bulk PBMC T cells (not recorded which). This sequence originates from a woman aged 18-70 years in good health. The CDR3 is CSARRTGTSQPQHF.